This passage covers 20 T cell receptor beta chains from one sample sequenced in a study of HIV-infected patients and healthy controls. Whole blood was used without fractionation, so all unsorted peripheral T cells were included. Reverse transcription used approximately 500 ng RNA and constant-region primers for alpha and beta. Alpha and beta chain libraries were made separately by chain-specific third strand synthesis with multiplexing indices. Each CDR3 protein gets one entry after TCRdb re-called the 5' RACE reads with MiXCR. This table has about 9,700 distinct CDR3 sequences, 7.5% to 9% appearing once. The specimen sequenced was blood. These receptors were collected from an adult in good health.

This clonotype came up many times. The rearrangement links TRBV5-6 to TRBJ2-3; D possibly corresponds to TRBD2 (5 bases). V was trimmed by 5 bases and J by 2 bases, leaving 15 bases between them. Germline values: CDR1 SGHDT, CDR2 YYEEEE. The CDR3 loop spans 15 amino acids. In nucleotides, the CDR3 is TGTGCCAGCAGTTTTCTTCTAGCCTACACAGATACGCAGTATTTT. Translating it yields CASSFLLAYTDTQYF. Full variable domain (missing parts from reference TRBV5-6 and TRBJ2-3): DAGVTQSPTHLIKTRGQQVTLRCSPKSGHDTVSWYQQALGQGPQFIFQYYEEEERQRGNFPDRFSGHQFPNYSSELNVNALLLGDSALYLCASSFLLAYTDTQYFGPGTRLTVL.

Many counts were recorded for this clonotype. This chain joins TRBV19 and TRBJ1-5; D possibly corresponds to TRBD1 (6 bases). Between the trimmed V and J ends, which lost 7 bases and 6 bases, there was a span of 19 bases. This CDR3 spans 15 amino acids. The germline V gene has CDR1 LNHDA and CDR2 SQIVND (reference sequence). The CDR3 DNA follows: TGTGCCAGTACCCAAGGGTCAGGGGTGGTTCAGCCCCAGCATTTT. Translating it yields CASTQGSGVVQPQHF.

CDR3 sequence (DNA): TGTGCCAGCACCGGGGGGGGACTGACCTCCTACAATGAGCAGTTCTTC. It is translated as CASTGGGLTSYNEQFF. The chain links TRBV7-9 to TRBJ2-1; 8 bases fit TRBD2. Germline trimming cut 7 bases from V and 0 bases from J; bases unmatched to any gene: 8. In germline, CDR1 is SEHNR, CDR2 FQNEAQ (reference sequence). The CDR3 contains 16 residues.

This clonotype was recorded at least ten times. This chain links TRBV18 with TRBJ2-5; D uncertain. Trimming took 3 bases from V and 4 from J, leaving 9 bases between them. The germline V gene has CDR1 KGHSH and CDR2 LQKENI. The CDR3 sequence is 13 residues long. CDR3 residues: CASSPGLTETQYF. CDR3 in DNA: TGTGCCAGCTCACCCGGCCTGACAGAGACCCAGTACTTC. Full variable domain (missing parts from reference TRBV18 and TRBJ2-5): NAGVMQNPRHLVRRRGQEARLRCSPMKGHSHVYWYRQLPEEGLKFMVYLQKENIIDESGMPKERFSAEFPKEGPSILRIQQVVRGDSAAYFCASSPGLTETQYFGPGTRLLVL.

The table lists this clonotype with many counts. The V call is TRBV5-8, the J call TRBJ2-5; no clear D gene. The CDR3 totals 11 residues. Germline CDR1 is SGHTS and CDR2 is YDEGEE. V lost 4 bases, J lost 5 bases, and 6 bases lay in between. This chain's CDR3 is CASSPRETQYF. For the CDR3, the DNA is TGTGCCAGCAGCCCTCGGGAGACCCAGTACTTC.

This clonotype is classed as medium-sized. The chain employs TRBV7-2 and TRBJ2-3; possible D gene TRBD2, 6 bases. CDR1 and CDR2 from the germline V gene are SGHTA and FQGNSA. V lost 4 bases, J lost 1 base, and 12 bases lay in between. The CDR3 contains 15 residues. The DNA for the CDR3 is TGTGCCAGCAGCTCGATACGACTAGGCACAGATACGCAGTATTTT. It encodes CASSSIRLGTDTQYF.

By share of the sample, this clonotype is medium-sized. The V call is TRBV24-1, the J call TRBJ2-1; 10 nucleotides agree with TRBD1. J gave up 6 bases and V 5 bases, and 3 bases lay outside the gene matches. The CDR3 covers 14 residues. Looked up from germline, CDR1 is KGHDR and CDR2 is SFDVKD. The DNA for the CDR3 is TGTGCCACCAGTGGCTGGGACAGGGGCAATGAGCAGTTCTTC. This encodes CATSGWDRGNEQFF.

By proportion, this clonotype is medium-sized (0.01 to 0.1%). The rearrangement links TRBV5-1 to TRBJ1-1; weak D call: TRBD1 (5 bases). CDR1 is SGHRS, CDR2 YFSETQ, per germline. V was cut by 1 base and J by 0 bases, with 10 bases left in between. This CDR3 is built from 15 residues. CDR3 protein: CASSLSMGLNTEAFF. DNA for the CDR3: TGCGCCAGCAGCTTGAGTATGGGGCTGAACACTGAAGCTTTCTTT.

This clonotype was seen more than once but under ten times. The CDR3 DNA is TGTGCCAGTAGTGACCGGGACGGTAATCAGCCCCAGCATTTT. Protein sequence: CASSDRDGNQPQHF. The chain links TRBV19 to TRBJ1-5, with a possible D match to TRBD1 (5 bases). This CDR3 has 14 amino acids. CDR1 LNHDA and CDR2 SQIVND come from the germline V gene (reference sequence). V was trimmed by 5 bases and J by 4 bases, leaving 12 bases between them.

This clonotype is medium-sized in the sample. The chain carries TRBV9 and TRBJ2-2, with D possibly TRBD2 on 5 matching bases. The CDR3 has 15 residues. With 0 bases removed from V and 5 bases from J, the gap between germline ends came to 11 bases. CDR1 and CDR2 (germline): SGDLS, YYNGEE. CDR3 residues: CASSVVGGGTGELFF. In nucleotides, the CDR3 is TGTGCCAGCAGCGTAGTCGGAGGAGGTACCGGGGAGCTGTTTTTT.

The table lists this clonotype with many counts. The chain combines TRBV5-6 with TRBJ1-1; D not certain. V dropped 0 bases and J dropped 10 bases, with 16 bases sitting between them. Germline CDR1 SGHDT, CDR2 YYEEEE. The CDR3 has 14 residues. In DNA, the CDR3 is TGTGCCAGCAGCTTGGGAGGAGACGGGTTAGGAGCTTTCTTT. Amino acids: CASSLGGDGLGAFF.

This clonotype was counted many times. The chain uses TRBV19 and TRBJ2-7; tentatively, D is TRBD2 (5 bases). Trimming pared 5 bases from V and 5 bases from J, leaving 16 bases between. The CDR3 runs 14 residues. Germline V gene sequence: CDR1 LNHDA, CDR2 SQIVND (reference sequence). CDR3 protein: CASSPDLAVNEQYF. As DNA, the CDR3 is TGTGCCAGTAGTCCCGATCTAGCTGTGAACGAGCAGTACTTC.

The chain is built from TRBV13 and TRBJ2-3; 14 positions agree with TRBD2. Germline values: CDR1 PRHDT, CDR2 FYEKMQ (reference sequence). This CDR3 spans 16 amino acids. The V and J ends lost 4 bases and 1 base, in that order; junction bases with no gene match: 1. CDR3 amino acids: CASSWGLAGGTDTQYF. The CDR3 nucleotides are TGTGCCAGCAGCTGGGGACTAGCGGGGGGCACAGATACGCAGTATTTT.

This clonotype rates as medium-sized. The CDR3 here is CASSSEYQRNTEAFF. The CDR3 region has the DNA TGTGCCAGCAGCTCAGAATACCAACGGAACACTGAAGCTTTCTTT. The rearrangement joins TRBV12-3 or TRBV12-4 to TRBJ1-1; D uncertain. The CDR3 spans 15 residues. V was cut by 6 bases and J by 1 base, with 15 bases left in between.

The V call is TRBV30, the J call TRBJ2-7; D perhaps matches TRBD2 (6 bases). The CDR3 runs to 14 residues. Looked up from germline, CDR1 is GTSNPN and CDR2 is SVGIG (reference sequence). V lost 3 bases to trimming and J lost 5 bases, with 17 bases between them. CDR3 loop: CAWSPPLGGHEQYF. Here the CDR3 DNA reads TGTGCCTGGAGCCCACCGCTGGGGGGTCACGAGCAGTACTTC.

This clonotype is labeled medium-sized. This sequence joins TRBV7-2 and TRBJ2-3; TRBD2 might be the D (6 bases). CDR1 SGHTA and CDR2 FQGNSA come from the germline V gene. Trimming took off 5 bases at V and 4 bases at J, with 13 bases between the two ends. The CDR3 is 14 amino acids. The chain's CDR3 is CASSRRLGADTQYF. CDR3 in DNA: TGTGCCAGCAGCCGTCGACTAGGTGCAGATACGCAGTATTTT.

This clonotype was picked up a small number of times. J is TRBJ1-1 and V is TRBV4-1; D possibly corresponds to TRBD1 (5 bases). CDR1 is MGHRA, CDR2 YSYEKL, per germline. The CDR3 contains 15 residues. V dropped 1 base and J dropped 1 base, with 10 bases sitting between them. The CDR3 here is CASSQVRQPNTEAFF. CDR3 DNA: TGCGCCAGCAGCCAAGTTCGACAGCCGAACACTGAAGCTTTCTTT.

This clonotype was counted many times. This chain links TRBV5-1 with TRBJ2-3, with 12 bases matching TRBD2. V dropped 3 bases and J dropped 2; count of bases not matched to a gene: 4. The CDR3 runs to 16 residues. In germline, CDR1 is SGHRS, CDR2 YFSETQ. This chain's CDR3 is CASSSGLAGHTDTQYF. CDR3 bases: TGCGCCAGCAGCTCGGGACTAGCGGGCCACACAGATACGCAGTATTTT.

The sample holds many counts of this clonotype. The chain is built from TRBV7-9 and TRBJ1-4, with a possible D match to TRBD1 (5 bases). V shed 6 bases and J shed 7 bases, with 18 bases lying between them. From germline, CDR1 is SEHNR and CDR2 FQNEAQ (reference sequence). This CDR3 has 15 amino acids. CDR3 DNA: TGTGCCAGCAGTCGTGCGGGCAGGGTGGGTGAAAAACTGTTTTTT. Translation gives CASSRAGRVGEKLFF.

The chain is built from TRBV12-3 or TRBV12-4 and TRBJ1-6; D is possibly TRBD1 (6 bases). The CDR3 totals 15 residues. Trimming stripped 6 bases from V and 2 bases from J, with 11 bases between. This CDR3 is CASRPRTAYNSPLHF. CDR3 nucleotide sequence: TGTGCCAGCAGGCCCCGGACAGCCTATAATTCACCCCTCCACTTT.